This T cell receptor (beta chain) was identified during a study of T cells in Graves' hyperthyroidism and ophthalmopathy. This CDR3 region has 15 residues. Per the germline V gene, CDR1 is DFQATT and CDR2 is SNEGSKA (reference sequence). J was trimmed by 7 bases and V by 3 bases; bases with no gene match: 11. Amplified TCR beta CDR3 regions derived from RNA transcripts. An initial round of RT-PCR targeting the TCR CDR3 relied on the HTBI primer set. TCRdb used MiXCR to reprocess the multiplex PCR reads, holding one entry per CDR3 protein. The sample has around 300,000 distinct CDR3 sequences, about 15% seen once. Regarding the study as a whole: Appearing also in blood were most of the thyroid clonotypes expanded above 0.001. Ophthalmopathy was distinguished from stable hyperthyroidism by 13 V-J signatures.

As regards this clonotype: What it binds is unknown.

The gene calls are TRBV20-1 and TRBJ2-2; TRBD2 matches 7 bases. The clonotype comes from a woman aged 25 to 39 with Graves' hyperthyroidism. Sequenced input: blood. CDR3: CSASVPGGRDGELFF. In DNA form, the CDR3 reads TGCAGTGCTAGTGTGCCGGGAGGCCGCGACGGGGAGCTGTTTTTT.